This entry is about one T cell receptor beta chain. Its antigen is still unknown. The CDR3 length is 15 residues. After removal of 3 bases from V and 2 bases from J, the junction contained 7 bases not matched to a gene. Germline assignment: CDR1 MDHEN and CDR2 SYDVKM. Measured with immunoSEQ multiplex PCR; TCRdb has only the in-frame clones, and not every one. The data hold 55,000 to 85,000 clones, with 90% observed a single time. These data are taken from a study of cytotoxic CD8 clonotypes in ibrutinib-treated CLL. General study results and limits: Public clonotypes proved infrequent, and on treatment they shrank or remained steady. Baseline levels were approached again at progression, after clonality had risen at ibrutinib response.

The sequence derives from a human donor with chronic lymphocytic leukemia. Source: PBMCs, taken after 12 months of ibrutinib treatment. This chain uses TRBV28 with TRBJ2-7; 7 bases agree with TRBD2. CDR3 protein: CASSFVTSVTYEQYF. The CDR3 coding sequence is TGTGCCAGCAGTTTCGTAACTAGCGTCACCTACGAGCAGTACTTC.